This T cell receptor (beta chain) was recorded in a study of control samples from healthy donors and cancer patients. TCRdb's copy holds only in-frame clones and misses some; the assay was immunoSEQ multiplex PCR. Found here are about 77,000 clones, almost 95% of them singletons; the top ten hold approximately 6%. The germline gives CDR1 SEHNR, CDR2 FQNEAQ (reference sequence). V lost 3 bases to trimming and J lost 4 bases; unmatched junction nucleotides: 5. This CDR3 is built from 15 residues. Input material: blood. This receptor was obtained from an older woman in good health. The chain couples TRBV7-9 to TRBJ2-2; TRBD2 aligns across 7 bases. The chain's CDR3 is CASSLGGSPTGELFF. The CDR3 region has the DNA TGTGCCAGCAGCTTGGGCGGGAGCCCCACCGGGGAGCTGTTTTTT.